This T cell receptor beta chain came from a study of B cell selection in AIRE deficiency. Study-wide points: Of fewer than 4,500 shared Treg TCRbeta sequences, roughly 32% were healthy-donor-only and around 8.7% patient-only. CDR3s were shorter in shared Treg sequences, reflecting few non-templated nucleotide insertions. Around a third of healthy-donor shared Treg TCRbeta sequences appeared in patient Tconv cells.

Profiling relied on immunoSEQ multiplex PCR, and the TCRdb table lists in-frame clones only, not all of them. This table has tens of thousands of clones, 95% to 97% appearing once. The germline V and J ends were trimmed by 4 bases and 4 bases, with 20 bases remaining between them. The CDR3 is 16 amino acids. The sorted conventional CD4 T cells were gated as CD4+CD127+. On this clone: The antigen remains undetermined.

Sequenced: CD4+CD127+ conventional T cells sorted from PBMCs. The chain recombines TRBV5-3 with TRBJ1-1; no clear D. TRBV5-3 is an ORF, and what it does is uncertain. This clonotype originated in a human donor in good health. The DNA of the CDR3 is TGTGCCAGAAGCCCCTCCCGGGAGGATAGTGGCACTGAAGCTTTCTTT. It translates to CARSPSREDSGTEAFF.